The next 28 T cell receptor beta chains were all read from a single sample in a study of beta chain features in type 1 diabetes. The study, taken as a whole, reports: Patients with Type 1 diabetes showed moderately but significantly shorter TCRB CDR3s in all four CD4+ subsets.

What these receptors recognize is not known. cDNA synthesis used the whole RNA isolate, giving expressed TCRB sequences. Sequencing used immunoSEQ multiplex PCR; TCRdb keeps in-frame clones, though not all of them. The sample has about 700,000 clones, 13% seen once; the top ten hold less than 0.025%. Sequenced input: naive CD4+ T cells from blood. All receptors derive from a man between 18 and 35 years old with type 1 diabetes.

There are a few counts of this clone. At one end the junction does not follow the germline gene, possibly because of a read error. The chain carries TRBV10-3 and TRBJ1-6; D gene ambiguous. Germline CDR1 and CDR2: ENHRY and SYGVKD. The CDR3 consists of 12 residues. CDR3 bases: TGTGCCAGCAGTTCGGGCCGGCGGGGCCTCCACTTT. Amino acid sequence: CASSSGRRGLHF.

Written as DNA, the CDR3 is TGCGCCAGTTCCGGGCCCCAGGGCACAGATACGCAGTATTTT. It codes for CASSGPQGTDTQYF. The rearrangement joins TRBV5-1 to TRBJ2-3; D uncertain. Trimming took off 8 bases at V and 1 base at J, with 14 bases between the two ends. This CDR3 contains 14 residues. Germline values: CDR1 SGHRS, CDR2 YFSETQ. Supplemented by reference TRBV5-1 and TRBJ2-3, the full variable domain reads KAGVTQTPRYLIKTRGQQVTLSCSPISGHRSVSWYQQTPGQGLQFLFEYFSETQRNKGNFPGRFSGRQFSNSRSEMNVSTLELGDSALYLCASSGPQGTDTQYFGPGTRLTVL.

The sample holds a few counts of this clone. The V call is TRBV7-2, the J call TRBJ2-7, with D possibly TRBD2 on 5 matching bases. CDR1 SGHTA and CDR2 FQGNSA come from the germline V gene. With 0 bases removed from V and 7 bases from J, the gap between germline ends came to 13 bases. The CDR3 spans 14 residues. In DNA form, the CDR3 reads TGTGCCAGCAGCTTAGCCGGACTGACGAGGGAGCAGTACTTC. The encoded protein is CASSLAGLTREQYF.

This clone was found a few times. The same CDR3 also results from other DNA sequences found in this sample. The chain carries TRBV29-1 and TRBJ2-1; D possibly uses TRBD1 or TRBD2 (6 bases each). The ends were cut back, 2 bases at V and 1 base at J, with 9 bases in the middle. Germline values: CDR1 SQVTM, CDR2 ANQGSEA. The CDR3 extends over 14 amino acids. In nucleotides, the CDR3 is TGCAGCGTTGAACGGGGGCGGTCCTACAATGAGCAGTTCTTC. It yields the protein CSVERGRSYNEQFF.

The chain combines TRBV6-1 with TRBJ1-5; D unclear. V lost 3 bases, J lost 5 bases, and 5 bases lay in between. The CDR3 runs to 12 residues. Germline V gene sequence: CDR1 MNHNS, CDR2 SASEGT. CDR3 region: CASSDRDQPQHF. The CDR3 DNA follows: TGTGCCAGCAGTGATAGGGATCAGCCCCAGCATTTT.

V gene TRBV7-9 combines with J gene TRBJ1-1; D may be TRBD1 (6 bases). Trimming took off 4 bases at V and 4 bases at J, with 13 bases between the two ends. Per the germline V gene, CDR1 is SEHNR and CDR2 is FQNEAQ (reference sequence). The CDR3 is 14 residues long. The CDR3 nucleotides read TGTGCCAGCAGCTGGGGGGGCGAGGCCACTGAAGCTTTCTTT. This codes for CASSWGGEATEAFF.

This chain links TRBV20-1 with TRBJ2-3; D unresolved. V lost 6 bases, J lost 5 bases, and 6 bases lay in between. In germline, CDR1 is DFQATT, CDR2 SNEGSKA (reference sequence). The CDR3 runs 10 residues. The CDR3 DNA reads as TGCAGTGCCATTAGAGATACGCAGTATTTT. Translated: CSAIRDTQYF.

There are a few counts of this clone. The V and J genes are TRBV7-3 and TRBJ2-5, with 10 positions matching TRBD1. CDR1 is SGHTA, CDR2 FQGTGA, per germline. This CDR3 is 14 amino acids long. V was clipped by 3 bases and J by 5 bases; unmatched bases: 3. The CDR3: CASSLGTGAETQYF. DNA for the CDR3: TGTGCCAGCAGCTTGGGGACAGGGGCTGAGACCCAGTACTTC.

The chain combines TRBV11-2 with TRBJ1-5, with D tentatively TRBD1 (6 bases). The CDR3 sequence is 14 residues long. Trimming shortened V by 4 bases and J by 3 bases, and 10 bases separated the two germline ends. CDR1 is SGHAT, CDR2 FQNNGV, per germline. The CDR3 here is CASSSTGFNQPQHF. The CDR3 bases are TGTGCCAGCAGCTCTACAGGGTTCAATCAGCCCCAGCATTTT.

The chain combines TRBV6-1 with TRBJ1-6; D gene ambiguous. The CDR3 runs 13 residues. The V gene's germline CDR1 is MNHNS and CDR2 SASEGT. V dropped 3 bases and J dropped 9 bases, with 9 bases sitting between them. CDR3 sequence (DNA): TGTGCCAGCAGTGAGAACAAAGGTTCACCCCTCCACTTT. Translating gives CASSENKGSPLHF.

This clone was seen a few times. J is TRBJ2-7 and V is TRBV28, with D maybe TRBD1 (6 bases). The CDR3 length is 13 residues. Germline V CDR1 and CDR2: MDHEN, SYDVKM. Between the trimmed V and J ends, which lost 7 bases and 1 base, there was a span of 11 bases. The CDR3 loop is CASIQGPSYEQYF. The CDR3 DNA is TGTGCCAGCATACAGGGACCTTCCTACGAGCAGTACTTC.

This clone was counted between two and nine times. The CDR3 coding sequence is TGTGCCAGCAGCTCCCGGGGGAGTAGTGCGCAGTATTTT. Translation gives CASSSRGSSAQYF. J is TRBJ2-3 and V is TRBV7-9; possible D gene TRBD2, 6 bases. This CDR3 comprises 13 residues. Trimming shortened V by 4 bases and J by 10 bases, and 15 bases separated the two germline ends. The germline CDR1 and CDR2 sequences are SEHNR and FQNEAQ (reference sequence).

This clone was counted a few times. This chain joins TRBV30 and TRBJ1-5, with D possibly being TRBD1 (6 bases). V was clipped by 0 bases and J by 7 bases, with 16 bases between them. Germline CDR1 GTSNPN, CDR2 SVGIG (reference sequence). The CDR3 runs to 15 residues. In nucleotides, the CDR3 is TGTGCCTGGAGTGTACAGCAGGGGCCGTGGCAGCCCCAGCATTTT. Its translation is CAWSVQQGPWQPQHF. Full variable domain (rest looked up from reference TRBV30 and TRBJ1-5): SQTIHQWPATLVQPVGSPLSLECTVEGTSNPNLYWYRQAAGRGLQLLFYSVGIGQISSEVPQNLSASRPQDRQFILSSKKLLLSDSGFYLCAWSVQQGPWQPQHFGDGTRLSIL.

This clone has just a few counts. The junction and the germline gene differ at one end; a read error may be behind it. The rearrangement links TRBV28 to TRBJ1-1; no clear D. The germline CDR1 and CDR2 sequences are MDHEN and SYDVKM. The CDR3 has 10 residues. The CDR3 DNA is TGTGCCAGCAGTTTGAGCGGCCTAGTCTTT. Translated, it gives CASSLSGLVF.

V and J are TRBV19 and TRBJ2-7; a weak D match, TRBD2 (6 bases). Germline V gives CDR1 LNHDA, CDR2 SQIVND (reference sequence). CDR3 length: 15 residues. Trimming left V 3 bases short and J 0 bases short, with 12 bases between. The CDR3 sequence is CASSISLGSSYEQYF. CDR3 bases: TGTGCCAGTAGTATCTCCCTCGGGAGCTCCTACGAGCAGTACTTC. Based on the CDR3 plus reference TRBV19 and TRBJ2-7, the full variable domain is DGGITQSPKYLFRKEGQNVTLSCEQNLNHDAMYWYRQDPGQGLRLIYYSQIVNDFQKGDIAEGYSVSREKKESFPLTVTSAQKNPTAFYLCASSISLGSSYEQYFGPGTRLTVT.

The chain has TRBV6-6 and TRBJ1-5; TRBD1 might be the D (6 bases). Germline V gives CDR1 MNHNY, CDR2 SVGAGI (reference sequence). CDR3 length equals 16 residues. The V gene lost 3 bases and the J gene lost 6 bases, with 18 bases spanning the gap. The CDR3 bases are TGTGCCAGCAGTTATCCACTTGGCAGGGGAGGTCAGCCCCAGCATTTT. Translated: CASSYPLGRGGQPQHF.

As for this clone: This specimen includes other DNA sequences encoding the same CDR3. This chain links TRBV28 with TRBJ1-3; D unclear. CDR1 MDHEN and CDR2 SYDVKM come from the germline V gene. This CDR3 has 12 residues. The ends were cut back, 6 bases at V and 2 bases at J, with 5 bases in the middle. The CDR3 here is CASSLPGNTIYF. In nucleotides, the CDR3 is TGTGCCAGCAGCCTACCTGGAAACACCATATATTTT.

The CDR3 nucleotides are TGTGCCAGCTCACCCCCCCAAACTTTGAGGGGTAATGAAAAACTGTTTTTT. Protein sequence: CASSPPQTLRGNEKLFF. The chain combines TRBV18 with TRBJ1-4, with D possibly being TRBD1 (5 bases). Germline V gene sequence: CDR1 KGHSH, CDR2 LQKENI. The CDR3 consists of 17 residues. V dropped 3 bases and J dropped 4 bases, with 18 bases sitting between them.

The chain carries TRBV7-9 and TRBJ1-2; 7 bases agree with TRBD1. The CDR3 contains 12 residues. The V and J ends lost 2 bases and 9 bases, in that order; junction bases with no gene match: 3. The germline CDR1 and CDR2 sequences are SEHNR and FQNEAQ (reference sequence). The CDR3 DNA reads as TGTGCCAGCAGCTTACTGACAGGGAGCTACACCTTC. As protein: CASSLLTGSYTF.

This chain joins TRBV9 and TRBJ1-6, with unresolved D. The V end lost 4 bases, the J end lost 4 bases, and 9 bases lay between the germline ends. From germline, CDR1 is SGDLS and CDR2 YYNGEE. CDR3 size: 14 residues. The CDR3 DNA is TGTGCCAGCAGCACCCGCGCGTATAATTCACCCCTCCACTTT. This sequence encodes CASSTRAYNSPLHF.

This clone was seen a few times. The rearrangement joins TRBV29-1 to TRBJ2-1; D may be TRBD1 (5 bases). V was clipped by 5 bases and J by 2 bases, with 7 bases between them. CDR1 and CDR2 (germline): SQVTM, ANQGSEA. The CDR3 is 12 residues long. The CDR3 is CSVQGTYNEQFF. The DNA for the CDR3 is TGCAGCGTTCAGGGCACCTACAATGAGCAGTTCTTC.

This clone was detected only a few times. The sample contains more than one DNA sequence encoding this CDR3. The gene calls are TRBV29-1 and TRBJ1-1; no clear D gene. This CDR3 is 13 amino acids long. Germline V gene data show CDR1 as SQVTM and CDR2 as ANQGSEA. The V end was cut by 3 bases, the J end by 0 bases, with 8 bases between. In DNA form, the CDR3 reads TGCAGCGTTGATCCGGGGATGAACACTGAAGCTTTCTTT. Translated, it gives CSVDPGMNTEAFF.

The chain employs TRBV13 and TRBJ2-5, with D hard to call. Germline V gene data show CDR1 as PRHDT and CDR2 as FYEKMQ (reference sequence). V lost 3 bases to trimming and J lost 5 bases, with 13 bases between them. The CDR3 consists of 14 residues. CDR3 DNA sequence: TGTGCCAGCAGCTTCGGGCGACCTCTTGAGACCCAGTACTTC. Translating gives CASSFGRPLETQYF.

The J gene is TRBJ1-6, the V gene TRBV5-1; D unresolved. Trimming left V 0 bases short and J 14 bases short, with 18 bases between. Germline V gene lookup returns CDR1 SGHRS and CDR2 YFSETQ. The CDR3 runs to 15 residues. The CDR3 loop is CASSLDNPSQNTLHF. As DNA, the CDR3 is TGCGCCAGCAGCTTGGATAACCCCAGCCAAAACACCCTCCACTTT.

This clone has a handful of counts. The chain carries TRBV5-1 and TRBJ1-1; 8 bases agree with TRBD1. The trim removed 1 base at V and 3 bases at J, leaving 8 bases unmatched. The CDR3 loop spans 16 amino acids. Germline V lookup: CDR1 SGHRS, CDR2 YFSETQ. The CDR3 spells CASSLFSGGSDTEAFF. The CDR3 DNA sequence: TGCGCCAGCAGCTTGTTCTCAGGGGGCTCGGACACTGAAGCTTTCTTT.

This clone came up a few times. The chain employs TRBV6-5 and TRBJ2-7, with D tentatively TRBD1 (6 bases). The CDR3 is 15 amino acids. Trimming took 6 bases from V and 3 from J, leaving 18 bases between them. Germline V lookup: CDR1 MNHEY, CDR2 SVGAGI. CDR3 nucleotide sequence: TGTGCCAGCAGCTCCCAAGTGGGGGCCTTCTACGAGCAGTACTTC. Translating it yields CASSSQVGAFYEQYF.

The CDR3 DNA is TGTGCCTGGGACAGGGGGATCGTGGAGACCCAGTACTTC. Protein: CAWDRGIVETQYF. This chain uses TRBV30 with TRBJ2-5; 9 bases map to TRBD1. V trimming: 5 bases; J trimming: 5 bases; junction bases outside the gene matches: 6. The CDR3 length is 13 residues. Germline lookup yields CDR1 GTSNPN and CDR2 SVGIG (reference sequence).

This clone has only a few counts. The gene calls are TRBV29-1 and TRBJ2-1; 7 nucleotides line up with TRBD1. Germline V gives CDR1 SQVTM, CDR2 ANQGSEA. V dropped 7 bases and J dropped 4; count of bases not matched to a gene: 4. This CDR3 comprises 12 residues. The CDR3 bases are TGCAGCGCCATGGGACAGTACAATGAGCAGTTCTTC. Translating gives CSAMGQYNEQFF.